This TCR beta chain was recorded in a study of blood T cell repertoires in COVID-19. Cohort assignment relied on participant-reported clinical history. Method: immunoSEQ multiplex PCR; TCRdb's copy keeps in-frame clones and lacks some. The sample records about 330,000 clones, more than 85% being singletons. The sequencing input was PBMCs or T cells enriched from blood (not recorded which). The receptor was derived from a woman in her twenties or thirties who had recovered from COVID-19.

The CDR3 DNA reads as TGTGCCAGCAGCCAATGGACAGGGGGCCCCAACGTCCTGACTTTC. This translates into CASSQWTGGPNVLTF. The genes are TRBV27 and TRBJ2-6, with TRBD1 matching 11 bases. V shed 6 bases, J shed 8 bases, and the junction held 6 bases outside the gene matches. The CDR3 is 15 amino acids. From germline, CDR1 is MNHEY and CDR2 SMNVEV (reference sequence).